The 28 T cell receptor beta chains below come from one sample, sequenced in a study of early T cells in non-severe SARS-CoV-2 infection. TCRdb recomputed calls from the 5' RACE reads with MiXCR, one row per CDR3 protein. Seen here are about 81,000 distinct CDR3 sequences, roughly 6% observed once, and the top ten hold about 8%. The sequenced sample consisted of whole blood. These TCRs come from an adult who was a healthcare worker with PCR-confirmed SARS-CoV-2 infection or an uninfected control (not recorded which).

Many counts were recorded for this clonotype. The chain couples TRBV28 to TRBJ1-2, with 10 positions matching TRBD1. V lost 8 bases, J lost 2 bases, and 5 bases stayed unmatched. Germline values: CDR1 MDHEN, CDR2 SYDVKM. The CDR3 sequence is 14 residues long. CDR3 coding DNA: TGTGCCAGCGTAACGACAGGGGGCAACTATGGCTACACCTTC. Encoded protein: CASVTTGGNYGYTF.

J is TRBJ2-1 and V is TRBV24-1; a weak D match, TRBD1 (6 bases). Deletions cut 0 bases from V and 7 bases from J, with 12 bases between. Germline V gene lookup returns CDR1 KGHDR and CDR2 SFDVKD. This CDR3 spans 15 amino acids. The chain's CDR3 is CATSDLDRNRNEQFF. Here the CDR3 DNA reads TGTGCCACCAGTGATTTGGACAGGAATAGAAATGAGCAGTTCTTC.

This clonotype has at least ten counts. J is TRBJ1-1 and V is TRBV5-1; 9 bases are a match to TRBD1. The ends lost 4 bases at V and 1 base at J; junction bases unmatched: 2. The CDR3 runs to 14 residues. Germline loops: CDR1 SGHRS, CDR2 YFSETQ. In nucleotides, the CDR3 is TGCGCCAGCAGCGTGGGACAGGGGAACACTGAAGCTTTCTTT. Protein: CASSVGQGNTEAFF. Using reference TRBV5-1 and TRBJ1-1 for the parts outside the CDR3, the full variable domain is KAGVTQTPRYLIKTRGQQVTLSCSPISGHRSVSWYQQTPGQGLQFLFEYFSETQRNKGNFPGRFSGRQFSNSRSEMNVSTLELGDSALYLCASSVGQGNTEAFFGQGTRLTVV.

The gene calls are TRBV3-1 and TRBJ2-1, with D possibly TRBD1 on 6 matching bases. Trimming took off 1 base at V and 1 base at J, with 8 bases between the two ends. This CDR3 is 15 amino acids long. The germline gives CDR1 LGHDT, CDR2 YNNKEL (reference sequence). CDR3 sequence reads: CASSQGRGSYNEQFF. The CDR3 DNA sequence: TGTGCCAGCAGCCAAGGAAGGGGGTCCTACAATGAGCAGTTCTTC.

The genes are TRBV11-3 and TRBJ2-1, with D perhaps matching TRBD2 (6 bases). This CDR3 region has 15 residues. V lost 1 base and J 1 base, leaving 8 bases between the germline ends. The germline gives CDR1 SGHNT, CDR2 YENEEA. CDR3 nucleotides: TGTGCCAGCAGCTTAGGAGGGAGGTCCTACAATGAGCAGTTCTTC. It is translated as CASSLGGRSYNEQFF.

This clonotype was seen repeatedly, ten times or more. V usage is TRBV2 and J usage is TRBJ2-7; D perhaps matches TRBD1 (6 bases). CDR3 length equals 16 residues. Per germline, CDR1 SNHLY and CDR2 FYNNEI. Trimming took off 1 base at V and 1 base at J, with 14 bases between the two ends. CDR3 residues: CASSEVITGTSYEQYF. The CDR3 DNA sequence: TGTGCCAGCAGTGAAGTTATCACAGGGACATCCTACGAGCAGTACTTC.

This clonotype was counted many times. V gene TRBV6-2 or TRBV6-3 combines with J gene TRBJ1-2; no reliable D call. Trimming stripped 6 bases from V and 2 bases from J, with 10 bases between. The CDR3 totals 13 residues. Per germline, CDR1 MNHEY and CDR2 SVGEGT. The CDR3 protein is CASREQINYGYTF. The CDR3 DNA reads TGTGCCAGCAGGGAGCAGATCAACTATGGCTACACCTTC.

This clonotype has only a few counts. The CDR3 region is CASSQVGVKSYNEQFF. In DNA form, the CDR3 reads TGCGCCAGCAGCCAAGTTGGGGTAAAAAGCTACAATGAGCAGTTCTTC. This chain links TRBV4-1 with TRBJ2-1; D is unresolved. Germline V CDR1 and CDR2: MGHRA, YSYEKL. The germline V and J ends were trimmed by 1 base and 3 bases, with 13 bases remaining between them. There are 16 residues in the CDR3.

The rearrangement links TRBV28 to TRBJ2-7; D unclear. The V end lost 2 bases, the J end lost 6 bases, and 11 bases lay between the germline ends. From germline, CDR1 is MDHEN and CDR2 SYDVKM. The CDR3 covers 13 residues. DNA of the CDR3: TGTGCCAGCAGTTTAGGGGTGGTTAGCGAGCAGTACTTC. Translating gives CASSLGVVSEQYF.

This clonotype has a handful of counts. The rearrangement joins TRBV28 to TRBJ2-5; 8 bases agree with TRBD1. J lost 5 bases, V lost 7 bases, and 12 bases had no gene match. There are 15 residues in the CDR3. CDR1 and CDR2 (germline): MDHEN, SYDVKM. DNA of the CDR3: TGTGCCAGCATGACCGGACAGGGCGGGCAGGAGACCCAGTACTTC. Amino acids: CASMTGQGGQETQYF.

V and J are TRBV11-2 and TRBJ2-4; perhaps D is TRBD1 or TRBD2 (5 bases each). Trimming removed 2 bases at V and 7 bases at J, with 15 bases between. Germline V gene sequence: CDR1 SGHAT, CDR2 FQNNGV. The CDR3 contains 15 residues. CDR3 residues: CASSLRGQGLNIQYF. CDR3 DNA: TGTGCCAGCAGCTTACGGGGTCAGGGCTTGAACATTCAGTACTTC.

This chain joins TRBV18 and TRBJ2-1; D uncertain. V was shortened by 3 bases and J by 8 bases, with 8 bases between the two germline ends. Germline V gives CDR1 KGHSH, CDR2 LQKENI. The CDR3 spans 12 residues. CDR3 region: CASSPGRDEQFF. In nucleotides, the CDR3 is TGTGCCAGCTCACCCGGACGGGATGAGCAGTTCTTC.

This clonotype was observed a few times. The chain links TRBV11-2 to TRBJ2-1, with D uncertain. This CDR3 comprises 15 residues. CDR1 and CDR2 (germline): SGHAT, FQNNGV. Trimming cost V 5 bases and J 0 bases, with 11 bases left between them. DNA of the CDR3: TGTGCCAGCAGCATCCAAGCCCGCTCCTACAATGAGCAGTTCTTC. This encodes CASSIQARSYNEQFF.

This clonotype has more than one count but fewer than ten. V usage is TRBV4-2 and J usage is TRBJ2-7; 8 nucleotides align to TRBD2. This CDR3 comprises 17 residues. Germline V lookup: CDR1 LGHNA, CDR2 YNFKEQ. V gave up 0 bases and J gave up 7 bases; unmatched junction bases: 14. The CDR3 DNA is TGTGCCAGCAGCCAAGAACATAGCGGGACGAGTCGGAGGGAGCAGTACTTC. This codes for CASSQEHSGTSRREQYF.

This rearrangement joins TRBV6-1 to TRBJ2-1; possibly TRBD2 for D (6 bases). This CDR3 comprises 14 residues. Trimming stripped 3 bases from V and 13 bases from J, with 19 bases between. CDR1 and CDR2 (germline): MNHNS, SASEGT. The CDR3 sequence: CASSERGTGTRQFF. Here the CDR3 DNA reads TGTGCCAGCAGTGAGCGGGGAACCGGGACCCGCCAGTTCTTC.

This clonotype was recorded a few times. The gene calls are TRBV28 and TRBJ2-5; D perhaps matches TRBD1 (6 bases). V was trimmed by 5 bases and J by 5 bases, leaving 15 bases between them. CDR1 and CDR2 (germline): MDHEN, SYDVKM. The CDR3 runs to 14 residues. DNA of the CDR3: TGTGCCAGCAGTACACTGACAGGAGATGAGACCCAGTACTTC. This sequence encodes CASSTLTGDETQYF.

This clonotype was detected ten times or more. The chain joins TRBV12-3 or TRBV12-4 to TRBJ1-4; unclear D gene. With 8 bases removed from V and 4 bases from J, the gap between germline ends came to 11 bases. This CDR3 contains 13 residues. The CDR3 here is CASGRGHNEKLFF. The CDR3 DNA sequence: TGTGCCAGCGGTCGGGGTCATAATGAAAAACTGTTTTTT.

This clonotype came up a few times. The gene calls are TRBV2 and TRBJ1-6; 8 bases line up with TRBD1. J lost 1 base, V lost 2 bases, and 4 bases had no gene match. CDR1 is SNHLY and CDR2 is FYNNEI in the germline V gene. CDR3 size: 17 residues. The CDR3 DNA reads TGTGCCAGCAGTGAACAGGGGGCGCGGTCCTATAATTCACCCCTCCACTTT. This encodes CASSEQGARSYNSPLHF.

There are many counts of this clonotype. V and J are TRBV6-2 or TRBV6-3 and TRBJ1-5; TRBD1 might be the D (6 bases). Trimming removed 5 bases at V and 11 bases at J, with 19 bases between. The CDR3 runs 14 residues. CDR1 and CDR2 (germline): MNHEY, SVGEGT. This CDR3 reads CASSPTGTRGAQHF. The CDR3 coding sequence is TGTGCCAGCAGTCCTACAGGGACCCGAGGGGCCCAGCATTTT.

This chain joins TRBV3-1 and TRBJ2-5, with TRBD1 as a possible D gene (6 bases). V dropped 0 bases and J dropped 2 bases, with 19 bases sitting between them. The germline V gene encodes CDR1 LGHDT and CDR2 YNNKEL (reference sequence). This CDR3 spans 18 amino acids. The CDR3 loop is CASSQENKRTALQETQYF. As DNA, the CDR3 is TGTGCCAGCAGCCAAGAAAACAAAAGGACAGCCTTACAAGAGACCCAGTACTTC.

This clonotype showed up just a few times. The DNA of the CDR3 is TGTGCCAGCAGCCCCCAGGGAGTTTATCAGCCCCAGCATTTT. It is translated as CASSPQGVYQPQHF. The chain is built from TRBV7-2 and TRBJ1-5, with a weak D call TRBD1 (5 bases). Trimming stripped 5 bases from V and 5 bases from J, with 13 bases between. The CDR3 extends over 14 amino acids. Germline CDR1 reads SGHTA; CDR2 reads FQGNSA. The whole variable domain, remainder taken from reference TRBV7-2 and TRBJ1-5, is GAGVSQSPSNKVTEKGKDVELRCDPISGHTALYWYRQSLGQGLEFLIYFQGNSAPDKSGLPSDRFSAERTGGSVSTLTIQRTQQEDSAVYLCASSPQGVYQPQHFGDGTRLSIL.

This clonotype was observed a handful of times. The chain joins TRBV7-9 to TRBJ1-1; D ambiguous. Germline CDR1 reads SEHNR; CDR2 reads FQNEAQ (reference sequence). The CDR3 length is 13 residues. Deletions cut 3 bases from V and 0 bases from J, with 5 bases between. CDR3 DNA: TGTGCCAGCAGCTTGCCTTTGAACACTGAAGCTTTCTTT. Its translation is CASSLPLNTEAFF. The entire variable domain, with the rest obtained from reference TRBV7-9 and TRBJ1-1, is as follows: DTGVSQNPRHKITKRGQNVTFRCDPISEHNRLYWYRQTLGQGPEFLTYFQNEAQLEKSRLLSDRFSAERPKGSFSTLEIQRTEQGDSAMYLCASSLPLNTEAFFGQGTRLTVV.

In this sample, this clonotype turned up many times. The genes are TRBV6-5 and TRBJ1-2, with 7 bases identical to TRBD1. The CDR3 is 14 residues long. J was trimmed by 8 bases and V by 0 bases; bases with no gene match: 6. Looked up from germline, CDR1 is MNHEY and CDR2 is SVGAGI. The CDR3 DNA follows: TGTGCCAGCAGTTACTCAGGGGGCCCGGAAGGCTACACCTTC. This gives the protein CASSYSGGPEGYTF.

This clonotype appeared many times. This chain uses TRBV27 with TRBJ1-4; no clear D. The CDR3 contains 17 residues. V shed 0 bases and J shed 8 bases, with 19 bases lying between them. CDR1 is MNHEY, CDR2 SMNVEV, per germline (reference sequence). CDR3 sequence (DNA): TGTGCCAGCAGTTTATCACCCCCCATGGGCCCTAGGGAAAAACTGTTTTTT. Translated: CASSLSPPMGPREKLFF.

The chain links TRBV24-1 to TRBJ2-1; no reliable D call. CDR3 length: 13 amino acids. Trimming stripped 4 bases from V and 3 bases from J, with 6 bases between. Germline CDR1 KGHDR, CDR2 SFDVKD. The CDR3 region is CATSEALYNEQFF. For the CDR3, the DNA is TGTGCCACCAGTGAGGCCCTCTACAATGAGCAGTTCTTC.

The chain employs TRBV5-4 and TRBJ2-7, with D unclear. V was trimmed by 0 bases and J by 3 bases, leaving 7 bases between them. The germline CDR1 and CDR2 sequences are SGHNT and YYREEE (reference sequence). The CDR3 has 13 amino acids. CDR3 amino acids: CASSLEGDYEQYF. The DNA of the CDR3 is TGTGCCAGCAGCTTGGAGGGCGACTACGAGCAGTACTTC.

This clonotype was recorded at least ten times. This chain links TRBV9 with TRBJ2-1; 7 bases match TRBD1. The CDR3 runs to 15 residues. V lost 3 bases to trimming and J lost 8 bases; unmatched junction nucleotides: 11. Germline CDR1 reads SGDLS; CDR2 reads YYNGEE. In nucleotides, the CDR3 is TGTGCCAGCAGCGAGGACAGGTCTCCTTGGGATGAGCAGTTCTTC. Its protein product is CASSEDRSPWDEQFF.

This rearrangement joins TRBV5-1 to TRBJ2-7; 11 bases map to TRBD2. With V trimmed by 4 bases and J by 6 bases, 6 bases remained unmatched. CDR1 SGHRS and CDR2 YFSETQ come from the germline V gene. CDR3 length equals 14 residues. This CDR3 reads CASSNPGTSGEQYF. For the CDR3, the DNA is TGCGCCAGCAGCAATCCCGGGACTAGCGGCGAGCAGTACTTC. The variable domain in full, with the rest retrieved from reference TRBV5-1 and TRBJ2-7, is KAGVTQTPRYLIKTRGQQVTLSCSPISGHRSVSWYQQTPGQGLQFLFEYFSETQRNKGNFPGRFSGRQFSNSRSEMNVSTLELGDSALYLCASSNPGTSGEQYFGPGTRLTVT.